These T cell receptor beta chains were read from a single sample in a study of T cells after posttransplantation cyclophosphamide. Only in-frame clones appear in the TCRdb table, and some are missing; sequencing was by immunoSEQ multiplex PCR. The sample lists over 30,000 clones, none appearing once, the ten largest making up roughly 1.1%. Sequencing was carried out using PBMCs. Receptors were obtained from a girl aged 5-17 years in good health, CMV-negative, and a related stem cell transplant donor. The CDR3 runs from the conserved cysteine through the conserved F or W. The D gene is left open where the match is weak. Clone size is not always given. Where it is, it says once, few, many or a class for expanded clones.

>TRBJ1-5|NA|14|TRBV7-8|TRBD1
TGTGCCAGCAGCGGGACAGGAAAGAATCAGCCCCAGCATTTT
CASSGTGKNQPQHF
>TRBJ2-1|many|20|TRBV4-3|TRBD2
TGCGCCAGCAGCCAAGATTTAGTGGCGGGAGTGGTTAGCTCCTACAATGAGCAGTTCTTC
CASSQDLVAGVVSSYNEQFF
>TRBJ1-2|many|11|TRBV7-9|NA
TGTGCCAGCACGAGGCAGTATGGCTACACCTTC
CASTRQYGYTF
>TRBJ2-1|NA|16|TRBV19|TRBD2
TGTGCCAGTAGGCCCTCGGGAGGGCCCGGTGTCAATGAGCAGTTCTTC
CASRPSGGPGVNEQFF
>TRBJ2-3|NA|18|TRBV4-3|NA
TGCGCCAGCAGCCAGGAAGGGACTGACTCAACCCCCCTGGATACGCAGTATTTT
CASSQEGTDSTPLDTQYF
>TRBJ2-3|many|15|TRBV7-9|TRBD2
TGTGCCAGCAGCTTAGTTGGCGGGAGGTCAGATACGCAGTATTTT
CASSLVGGRSDTQYF
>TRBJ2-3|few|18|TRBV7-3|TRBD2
TGTGCCAGCAGCTTAAAACGGAGACTAGCGGGGGGAACAGATACGCAGTATTTT
CASSLKRRLAGGTDTQYF
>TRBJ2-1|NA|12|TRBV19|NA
TGTGCCAGTAAACAGGGGGGGTATGAGCAGTTCTTC
CASKQGGYEQFF
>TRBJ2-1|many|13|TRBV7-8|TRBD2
TGTGCCACCCGGCGGGGGGAAGTCTATGAGCAGTTCTTC
CATRRGEVYEQFF
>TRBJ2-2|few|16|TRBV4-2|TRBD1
TGTGCCAGCAGCCAAGTGGGGACAGGCAAGGCCGGGGAGCTGTTTTTT
CASSQVGTGKAGELFF
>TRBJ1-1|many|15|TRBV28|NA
TGTGCCAGCAGTTTTGGGTCAGGGTGGAGCCCTGAAGCTTTCTTT
CASSFGSGWSPEAFF